The 17 T cell receptor beta chains presented below share a single source sample, sequenced in a study of T cell responses to AZD1222 COVID-19 vaccine. Generated by immunoSEQ multiplex PCR, the TCRdb table keeps only in-frame clones and is missing some. The sample includes approximately 110,000 clones, roughly 88% of them seen just once. The input for sequencing was peripheral blood, taken on day 0 of AZD1222 vaccination. The receptors stem from an adult in good health.

In its sample, this clone was seen once. The CDR3 loop is CASSRIDSGNTIYF. CDR3 bases: TGTGCCAGCAGCCGTATCGACTCTGGAAACACCATATATTTT. This rearrangement joins TRBV3-1 (or the pseudogene TRBV3-2) to TRBJ1-3; D ambiguous. The CDR3 sequence is 14 residues long. Germline CDR1 is LGHDT and CDR2 is YNNKEL (reference sequence). Deletions cut 4 bases from V and 0 bases from J, with 7 bases between.

The chain joins TRBV7-9 to TRBJ1-2; D gene ambiguous. CDR1 is SEHNR and CDR2 is FQNEAQ in the germline V gene (reference sequence). The CDR3 consists of 12 residues. The germline V and J ends were trimmed by 1 base and 8 bases, with 8 bases remaining between them. The CDR3 loop is CASSLDWRGYTF. CDR3 nucleotide sequence: TGTGCCAGCAGCTTAGATTGGAGAGGCTACACCTTC.

This clone was seen once. The V gene is TRBV6-4, the J gene TRBJ1-2; D remains unclear. The CDR3 spans 12 residues. Germline V gives CDR1 MRHNA, CDR2 SNTAGT. V lost 2 bases and J 4 bases, leaving 5 bases between the germline ends. The CDR3 spells CASSDDGYGYTF. DNA of the CDR3: TGTGCCAGCAGTGACGACGGCTATGGCTACACCTTC.

V gene TRBV3-1 (or the pseudogene TRBV3-2) combines with J gene TRBJ2-2, with 7 nucleotides matching TRBD2. CDR1 is LGHDT and CDR2 is YNNKEL in the germline V gene (reference sequence). The ends lost 5 bases at V and 0 bases at J; junction bases unmatched: 6. The CDR3 runs to 16 residues. Here the CDR3 DNA reads TGTGCCAGCAGCTCGATCCGGGGGGCGAACACCGGGGAGCTGTTTTTT. As protein: CASSSIRGANTGELFF.

The V and J genes are TRBV6-5 and TRBJ2-5, with a tentative D call TRBD1 (5 bases). The CDR3 spans 15 residues. Deletions cut 6 bases from V and 5 bases from J, with 19 bases between. Germline V CDR1 and CDR2: MNHEY, SVGAGI. The CDR3 loop reads CASRTTGPGVETQYF. CDR3 coding DNA: TGTGCCAGCAGAACAACAGGCCCCGGAGTTGAGACCCAGTACTTC.

J is TRBJ1-5 and V is TRBV6-1, with TRBD1 matching 9 bases. J was trimmed by 2 bases and V by 3 bases; bases with no gene match: 2. Per the germline V gene, CDR1 is MNHNS and CDR2 is SASEGT. There are 15 residues in the CDR3. CDR3 sequence reads: CASSDWTGGNQPQHF. The CDR3 DNA follows: TGTGCCAGCAGTGATTGGACAGGGGGCAATCAGCCCCAGCATTTT.

The chain has TRBV5-4 and TRBJ1-1; possible D gene TRBD1, 6 bases. The CDR3 length is 13 residues. With 10 bases removed from V and 7 bases from J, the gap between germline ends came to 20 bases. CDR1 SGHNT and CDR2 YYREEE come from the germline V gene (reference sequence). In DNA form, the CDR3 reads TGTGCCGGCACGACCTTGGGGGCGGGTGAAGCTTTCTTT. It is translated as CAGTTLGAGEAFF.

The chain combines TRBV5-5 with TRBJ1-5; weak D call: TRBD1 (5 bases). The V end lost 0 bases, the J end lost 4 bases, and 8 bases lay between the germline ends. The germline V gene encodes CDR1 SGHKS and CDR2 YYEKEE (reference sequence). The CDR3 totals 14 residues. The DNA for the CDR3 is TGTGCCAGCAGCTTGGTGGGGGGGAATCAGCCCCAGCATTTT. The encoded protein is CASSLVGGNQPQHF.

The chain has TRBV5-6 and TRBJ1-2; D ambiguous. The CDR3 length is 13 residues. V lost 4 bases to trimming and J lost 4 bases, with 11 bases between them. Germline CDR1 is SGHDT and CDR2 is YYEEEE. This CDR3 reads CASSPGPLYGYTF. DNA of the CDR3: TGTGCCAGCAGCCCCGGGCCCCTCTATGGCTACACCTTC.

This rearrangement joins TRBV18 to TRBJ1-3; D unresolved. Germline lookup yields CDR1 KGHSH and CDR2 LQKENI. The CDR3 loop spans 15 amino acids. Trimming stripped 0 bases from V and 1 base from J, with 7 bases between. This chain's CDR3 is CASSPPAGSGNTIYF. CDR3 in DNA: TGTGCCAGCTCACCACCTGCGGGGTCTGGAAACACCATATATTTT. The full variable domain, rest sourced from reference TRBV18 and TRBJ1-3, is NAGVMQNPRHLVRRRGQEARLRCSPMKGHSHVYWYRQLPEEGLKFMVYLQKENIIDESGMPKERFSAEFPKEGPSILRIQQVVRGDSAAYFCASSPPAGSGNTIYFGEGSWLTVV.

The chain recombines TRBV15 with TRBJ1-4; D perhaps matches TRBD1 (6 bases). This CDR3 has 18 amino acids. Germline CDR1 LNHNV, CDR2 YYDKDF (reference sequence). V gave up 3 bases and J gave up 2 bases, with 19 bases separating them. CDR3 sequence (DNA): TGTGCCACCAGCAGTGGGGCCCCAGGCGGGGGCACTAATGAAAAACTGTTTTTT. Residues: CATSSGAPGGGTNEKLFF.

The rearrangement uses TRBV5-1 and TRBJ2-6; TRBD1 might be the D (6 bases). The V end lost 2 bases, the J end lost 0 bases, and 12 bases lay between the germline ends. Germline CDR1 SGHRS, CDR2 YFSETQ. CDR3 length: 17 amino acids. The CDR3 DNA reads TGCGCCAGCAGCTTTGGGGACACCAGCTCTGGGGCCAACGTCCTGACTTTC. Its translation is CASSFGDTSSGANVLTF.

This chain connects TRBV5-1 to TRBJ1-1; D gene uncertain. The V end was cut by 0 bases, the J end by 3 bases, with 12 bases between. CDR1 and CDR2 (germline): SGHRS, YFSETQ. This CDR3 contains 15 residues. The CDR3 here is CASSLAGSVYTEAFF. CDR3 sequence (DNA): TGCGCCAGCAGCTTGGCGGGGTCAGTGTACACTGAAGCTTTCTTT.

V usage is TRBV7-8 and J usage is TRBJ2-1, with D possibly being TRBD2 (7 bases). Looked up from germline, CDR1 is SGHVS and CDR2 is FQNEAQ. V lost 3 bases and J 8 bases, leaving 11 bases between the germline ends. The CDR3 extends over 13 amino acids. The chain's CDR3 is CASSFGGAHEQFF. The CDR3 DNA is TGTGCCAGCAGCTTTGGGGGGGCGCATGAGCAGTTCTTC. Looking up the rest from reference TRBV7-8 and TRBJ2-1 gives the full variable domain: GAGVSQSPRYKVAKRGQDVALRCDPISGHVSLFWYQQALGQGPEFLTYFQNEAQLDKSGLPSDRFFAERPEGSVSTLKIQRTQQEDSAVYLCASSFGGAHEQFFGPGTRLTVL.

This clone was counted between two and nine times. J is TRBJ1-1 and V is TRBV5-1; D not certain. CDR3 size: 13 residues. Germline CDR1 SGHRS, CDR2 YFSETQ. Trimming left V 3 bases short and J 7 bases short, with 13 bases between. The CDR3 protein is CASSWEGSDEAFF. In DNA, the CDR3 is TGCGCCAGCAGCTGGGAGGGTTCGGATGAAGCTTTCTTT.

V and J are TRBV5-4 and TRBJ1-2; D might be TRBD1 (5 bases). The germline CDR1 and CDR2 sequences are SGHNT and YYREEE (reference sequence). V gave up 3 bases and J gave up 3 bases, with 15 bases separating them. This CDR3 has 15 residues. CDR3 sequence (DNA): TGTGCCAGCAGCTCCATGGGACCTTTTTACTATGGCTACACCTTC. Translating it yields CASSSMGPFYYGYTF.

The rearrangement links TRBV3-1 (or the pseudogene TRBV3-2) to TRBJ2-3; D gene ambiguous. The germline gives CDR1 LGHDT, CDR2 YNNKEL (reference sequence). This CDR3 region has 13 residues. Trimming removed 11 bases at V and 1 base at J, with 13 bases between. The CDR3 reads CAGRHPGTDTQYF. The CDR3 DNA follows: TGTGCCGGAAGACACCCAGGCACAGATACGCAGTATTTT.